What follows describes a single T cell receptor beta chain. Its binding antigen is unknown. Base quality data are lacking; no much larger clone is found one base away. The entry originates in a study of cytomegalovirus exposure and HLA in healthy donors (dated by TCRdb to the late 2010s). Looking at the study overall: According to an earlier analysis of 587 of the donors, 150 million to 200 million T cells yielded 90 million to 130 million unique TCR beta sequences and approximately 300 Gb of sequence data. Around 330 gigabases of sequencing data and around 85 million unique TCR sequences made up an early release that covered 500 to 700 HLA-typed donors. Among the roughly 390 genotyped donors, around 81% belonged to the genetic ancestry cluster associated with self-reported Caucasian donors. The study aimed to test whether signatures of past pathogen exposure could be identified by cataloging public T cell receptors. Using immunosequencing, the study profiled T cell repertoires from 666 subjects and related those repertoires to cytomegalovirus serostatus. In addition to the first cohort of approximately 670 subjects, a separate validation cohort of 120 different subjects was used. High-throughput TCR immunosequencing, statistical association of individual TCRs with disease status, and machine learning were combined to predict cytomegalovirus infection status. To study patterns of TCR occurrence, a later analysis re-analyzed previously published TCR beta repertoires from 550 to 800 donors and added high-resolution HLA genotyping. In the later analysis, no new phenotypic data were used to find candidate immune exposures; instead, reliance was placed on TCR beta sequences and their occurrence across donors. An earlier analysis of roughly 600 of the donors used high-throughput TCR beta sequencing to judge whether each TCR beta V gene segment behaved as functional or pseudogenic. Alongside the repertoire data, information on donor age, sex, ethnicity and CMV serostatus was compiled. In a later genetic analysis, genome-wide SNP genotypes for about 55% of the 666 donors were used, and that subset was treated as a discovery cohort. Every discovery cohort repertoire had been produced on one sequencing platform. HLA typing included class I and class II loci at four-digit resolution. Typing coverage varied by locus: roughly 620-640 donors for A, B, C, DRB1 and DQB1; under 550 for DQA1; 606 for DPA1; 450 to 480 for DPB1. Five DR-DQ haplotypes were handled as single units for association and clustering, since linkage in the cohort was strong. Among several hundred genotyped donors of the cohort, an average of about 220,000 unique TCR beta nucleotide sequences was sequenced per donor, of which 15% to 20% were non-productive.

The germline ends are 13 bases apart after V is trimmed by 7 bases and J by 1 base. The germline V gene yields SQVTM for CDR1 and ANQGSEA for CDR2. Taken from cysteine to phenylalanine, the CDR3 has 13 residues. The only DNA kept is the CDR3, 39 bases in frame from the first base. The cohort comprised under 700 healthy bone marrow donors. All cohort members were sampled while nominally healthy, although unrecorded immune exposures were likely present. The donor was CMV seropositive and was included in the group of some 290 seropositive cohort members. Each donor provided a peripheral blood sample, and peripheral blood mononuclear cells were used for TCR beta sequencing. Genomic DNA extraction from the blood cell samples was performed with the Qiagen DNeasy Blood Extraction Kit. Findings and caveats that apply to the study as a whole: A later analysis reported that several top co-occurrence clusters appeared linked to parvovirus B19, influenza, CMV and Epstein-Barr virus. A further reported finding was that TCR beta sequences accurately predicted the HLA-A and HLA-B alleles for most subjects in the first cohort. A group of highly shared sequence variants was considered likely to be a technical artifact of the sequencing pipeline. CMV serostatus was the only immune exposure information available for the cohort. A later analysis found that most CMV-associated TCR beta chains appeared HLA-restricted, with HLA associations seemingly driven largely by CMV exposure. The study gave a list of about 170 TCR beta chains associated with cytomegalovirus. The classifier was reported to diagnose cytomegalovirus status with high specificity and sensitivity in both the original and validation cohorts. The cohort was sequenced for TCR beta chains only, and without alpha or paired-chain data the features that could be detected were limited. Because counts were too low, some 17 rarely observed V segments, including chromosome 9 orphons, were excluded from the earlier analysis of 500 to 700 of the donors. Compared with the roughly 700-donor mean, donors in an Asian-associated ancestry cluster had fewer N-insertions in productive TCRs, according to a later genetic analysis. The authors suggested that the approach could potentially be generalized to other disease states and immunological phenotypes. Compared with equally common non-associated chains, HLA-associated TCR beta chains in a later analysis were more clonally expanded and had lower generation probabilities. In vitro tests confirmed that a few of the cytomegalovirus-associated TCR beta chains recognize cytomegalovirus antigens. Linkage disequilibrium might explain the correlated functional status among segregating V segments, but an unknown experimental factor could not be excluded. Because HLA typing was missing for some donors at each locus, association tests included only the typed subset. In a later genetic analysis, a missense DCLRE1C variant was associated with V-gene and J-gene trimming of TCR beta chains, and the association was replicated in an independent cohort. At a false discovery rate of 0.05, a later analysis linked 16,951 TCR beta sequences to specific HLA alleles. Some IMGT-functional V segments, including TRBV6-2 and TRBV6-3, could not be distinguished by the 87-base-pair reads and were therefore excluded. Assigning TCR associations to individual alleles was difficult when HLA alleles, especially DR and DQ, strongly co-occurred. Roughly uniform sequencing depth across donors was assumed in presence/absence analyses, although this assumption may not hold. An earlier analysis of some 560 of the donors showed that most TCR beta V segments appeared in productive rearrangements either about 90% or about 30% of the time, which broadly matched IMGT annotations. Most TCR sequences were seen in very few donors, while some public TCRs were found in many individuals. According to a later analysis, TCR association rates differed among HLA loci, with DRB1 alleles showing the most associated TCRs and HLA-C alleles showing the fewest.

Library preparation employed the immunoSEQ multiplex PCR assay. The multiplex PCR relied on a mix of 60 forward primers for TCR Vbeta segments and 13 reverse primers for TCR Jbeta segments. Amplification of the CDR3 region of rearranged TCR beta genes was performed with a multiplex PCR assay on genomic DNA. Amplified TCR beta libraries were sequenced as 87-base-pair reads on the Illumina HiSeq System. The authors' analysis ran thus. In a later analysis, some 80 million unique TCR beta chains were counted across the 650 to 700 repertoires, and roughly 11 million of these chains were shared by at least two donors. Raw reads were error-corrected and collapsed into unique sequences by a nearest-neighbor algorithm in which closely related sequences were merged to remove PCR and sequencing errors. Alignment of CDR3 sequences to IMGT reference sequences was used to assign V, D and J gene segments. Each retained sequence needed at least a six-nucleotide match to both a V gene segment and a J gene segment. A rearrangement was called productive if the CDR3 had no stop codons and remained in frame with V and J, and every other rearrangement was called non-productive. CDR3 was defined by IMGT convention, running from the second conserved V-encoded cysteine to the conserved J-encoded phenylalanine. The earlier analysis of 500 to 750 of the donors excluded any sequence lacking an unambiguous match to a single V gene segment. In an earlier analysis of 500 to 750 of the donors, V segments were called functional above 56.7% productive rearrangements and were called segregating when the between-donor standard deviation exceeded 5%. To diagnose cytomegalovirus status from the catalog of TCR beta chain sequences, a statistical classification framework was built. In a later analysis, V and J genes were assigned by comparing TCR nucleotide sequences against IMGT/GENE-DB human TR gene sequences. A later analysis assigned CDR3 sequences and most-parsimonious VDJ recombination scenarios with the TCRdist pipeline. A later analysis defined each TCR beta chain by its CDR3 amino acid sequence plus V-gene family, and excluded reads lacking a unique V-gene family. A later analysis removed several hundred highly shared, low-generation-probability nucleotide sequences to deal with suspected cross-contamination and a sequencing artifact. In a later analysis, a clonal expansion index was calculated for each public chain from normalized within-repertoire ranks of inferred template counts. In a later analysis, generation probabilities were computed with a VDJ recombination model fitted to out-of-frame rearrangements, and the resulting probabilities were checked against IGoR. A later analysis scored TCR-TCR, TCR-HLA and TCR-CMV co-occurrence with hypergeometric tests, applying a repertoire-size bias correction to TCR pairs. To estimate false discovery rates, a later analysis permuted the HLA or CMV assignments 20 times. In a later analysis, co-occurring TCRs were grouped with DBSCAN, and TCRdist sequence similarity was added when clustering was performed within HLA-allele-positive subsets. Repertoires with fewer than 30,000 or more than 120,000 public chains were left out of co-occurrence clustering, as were four to six repertoires with anomalous nucleotide sharing. TCRdb retrieved this table from immuneACCESS and kept in-frame rearrangements only. Not all clones are present; in checked studies, unresolved V genes account for under half, and no reason is known for the remainder. V and J calls and clone size are given by that table; D and trimming were obtained from the DNA. The sample table contains about 98,000 clones; only one count was recorded for under 85% of them. The ten top clones hold about a tenth of the sample.

Input material: PBMCs. The TCR sequence derives from a young man in good health and CMV-seropositive. Recombination connected TRBV29-1 to TRBJ1-1; the D region possibly corresponds to TRBD1 (6 bases align). The CDR3 here reads CSGKSGQNTEAFF. The sequence in DNA is TGCAGCGGAAAATCGGGACAGAACACTGAAGCTTTCTTT.